This section outlines one TCR beta chain sequence together with its context. Which antigen it targets is not known. It has no much larger one-base neighbor in the sample; base qualities were not kept. The immunoSEQ hsTCRB v3.0 assay was used at survey level resolution for TRB variable region sequencing. A depth of roughly 35,000-55,000 T-cell genomes per sample was targeted for TRB sequencing. An Illumina MiSeq with a v3 150-cycle kit was used to sequence the pooled TRB libraries. Concerning the study's data processing: Analysis of repertoires was carried out in R inside a reproducible Nextflow workflow spanning QC, data transformation and analysis. LymphoSeq2, an R package for exploring AIRR-Seq data, was used to implement custom analyses. After excluding several samples that yielded fewer than 5000 total TRB sequences, fewer than 200 HIV repertoires remained for analysis. Among the 188 retained HIV repertoires, about 60 were collected before ART initiation and over 120 were collected after ART initiation. Each repertoire was downsampled to 5000 TRB nucleotide sequences, and summary statistics were averaged across 100 downsampling iterations. The analysis kept only TRB sequences whose CDR3 regions were at least seven amino acids long. Diversity was assessed using a clonality score derived from Shannon entropy and using the Gini coefficient. In the repertoire networks, any two of the top 5000 CDR3 amino acid sequences were linked whenever the two sequences differed by an edit distance of one. For TRB CDR3 amino acid sequences, GLIPH2 was used to predict antigen specificity groups and MHC restriction. CDR3 amino acid sequences were matched against VDJdb and McPAS-TCR to flag known CMV, EBV, HIV or tissue antigen associations. Pre-ART, post-ART and control groups were compared with Wilcoxon signed-rank tests and Holm-Bonferroni correction. TCRdb obtained this table from immuneACCESS and retained in-frame rearrangements with V and J assigned. These tables miss some clones; where compared with another copy, unresolved V genes account for less than half of the shortfall, and the remainder is unexplained. V and J calls and clone size are given by that table; D and trimming were obtained from the DNA. The sample table shows approximately 17,000 clones, and approximately 80% are seen once. The top ten clonotypes cover 13% of the sample.

The data belong to a study of long-term antiretroviral therapy in people with HIV (dated by TCRdb to 2022 to 2024). With respect to the entire study: The earliest samples were collected roughly a decade before the 2015 WHO recommendation for immediate ART, at a time when ART was usually postponed until CD4 counts fell. Whether ART initiation and durable HIV suppression were associated with changes in peripheral blood TRB repertoire composition and diversity was tested in a retrospective serial study. The cohort contributed about 200 cryopreserved PBMC samples from around 33 adults with confirmed HIV infection, collected serially over a mean of roughly 6 years (range 1-12). About 35% of the 30 participants with HIV were female. No cross-contamination during QIAcube processing was seen in test extractions of a monoclonal T-cell line run alongside 33 polyclonal samples. The research as a whole found: Expanded TRB clones identified before ART initiation dominated the repertoire across all time points, though the dominance fluctuated and decreased in many PLHIV after ART. Starting ART was linked to a significant rise in TRB diversity, yet even after long-term ART the diversity remained significantly lower than in transplant donor controls. Since PBMC availability was limited, sequencing covered only the TCR beta chain, with no alpha chain pairing. Inferences about post-ART repertoire changes are limited because no data were available on ART adherence, viral resistance or therapy changes. Unsorted PBMC were profiled instead of sorted CD4+ and CD8+ T cells because pre-ART samples had limited cell numbers. The samples span the years 2004 to 2017, and the ART regimens used at that time may not be as effective as current regimens. HIV repertoires had narrower CDR3 length ranges than controls, and the network structure suggested an antigen-experienced repertoire that shifted only slightly toward naive after ART.

Participants were included only if at least one PBMC sample before ART initiation and at least two post-ART samples were available. Treatment was received in the United States of America by all participants with HIV. Before DNA extraction, cryopreserved samples of about 1-11 million PBMC were thawed and then washed. At the time of the earliest PBMC sample, participants with HIV were aged between roughly 20 and 54 years. PBMC samples from each participant spanned 1-4 timepoints before ART initiation and 2-8 timepoints after ART initiation, with a median of 7 samples. Serial HIV viral load, CD4+ T-cell count, ART history and demographic data were obtained for every participant. Genomic DNA was extracted from unsorted PBMC with a Qiagen kit on a QIAcube, processed in batches of 12 samples. The germline V gene (reference sequence) sets CDR1 to SGHNT and CDR2 to YYREEE. The CDR3 has 14 amino acids, counting the end cysteine and phenylalanine. The read is trimmed to its CDR3 DNA, 42 bases read in frame from base 1. V sheds 2 bases and J sheds 0 bases, leaving 8 bases between their ends.

The chain employs TRBV5-4 and TRBJ2-5, and possibly TRBD2, on 6 matching bases. This clonotype was obtained from a middle-aged woman with HIV. The sample consisted of unsorted PBMCs, taken around 3.2 years after starting antiretroviral therapy. At the DNA level, the sequence is TGTGCCAGCAGCTTCGGAGGGAACCAAGAGACCCAGTACTTC. The resulting protein is CASSFGGNQETQYF.